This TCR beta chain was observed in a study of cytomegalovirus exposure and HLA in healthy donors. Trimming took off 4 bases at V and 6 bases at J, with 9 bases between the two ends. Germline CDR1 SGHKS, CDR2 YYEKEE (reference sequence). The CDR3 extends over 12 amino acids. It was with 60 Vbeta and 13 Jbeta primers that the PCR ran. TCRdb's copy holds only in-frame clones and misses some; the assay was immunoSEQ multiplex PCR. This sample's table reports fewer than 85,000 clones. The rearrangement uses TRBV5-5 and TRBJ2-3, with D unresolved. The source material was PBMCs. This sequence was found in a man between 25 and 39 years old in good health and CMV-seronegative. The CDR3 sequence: CASSPLRDTQYF. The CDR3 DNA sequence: TGTGCCAGCAGCCCCCTCAGGGATACGCAGTATTTT.